The subject of this entry is one T cell receptor (beta chain). Its target is unknown. This specimen comes from a study of cytomegalovirus exposure and HLA in healthy donors. Researchers ran the PCR with 60 Vbeta and 13 Jbeta primers. Under the authors' procedure: Roughly 73 million unique TCR beta chains, 9.5 million to 11 million of them shared, were counted by a later analysis. The table came from immunoSEQ multiplex PCR; TCRdb's copy has only in-frame clones and leaves some out. That table furnishes V, J and clone size, whereas the DNA furnished D and trimming. The table lists approximately 130,000 clones, over 65% of them singletons. Points from the study as a whole: TRBV6-2, TRBV6-3 and other indistinguishable V segments were excluded. Several of the most significant clusters appeared, in a later analysis, to be linked to common viral pathogens. In a later analysis, TCR beta V- and J-gene trimming was associated with a missense DCLRE1C variant.

Germline lookup yields CDR1 SGHRS and CDR2 YFSETQ. The CDR3 loop spans 15 amino acids. V lost 0 bases to trimming and J lost 5 bases, with 11 bases between them. Sequenced material: PBMCs. The rearrangement links TRBV5-1 to TRBJ2-2; a weak D match, TRBD2 (6 bases). The sequence derives from a man in his forties in good health and CMV-seronegative. The CDR3 DNA is TGCGCCAGCAGCTTGGCGCCGGGAGTGACCGGGGAGCTGTTTTTT. Translated, it gives CASSLAPGVTGELFF.